This record concerns one TCR beta chain sequence. This clone was observed a single time. The antigen it recognizes is unknown. No per-base quality is available; no much larger clone lies one base away. One collaborating source in Seattle enrolled patients during active infection and followed them longitudinally through the course of disease. Each collaborating institution followed its own protocols to collect whole blood in K2EDTA tubes. Collaborator samples were shipped for TCRbeta analysis as frozen whole blood, isolated PBMCs, or DNA extracted from either sample type. Relative to germline, V is missing 1 base and J is missing 3 bases, with 5 bases of the junction outside any gene match. According to the germline V gene (reference sequence), CDR1 reads LGHDT and CDR2 reads YNNKEL. Including cysteine and phenylalanine, the CDR3 has 15 amino acids. The sequence is cut down to CDR3 DNA, 45 bases in frame from base 1.

The data originate from a study of blood T cell repertoires in COVID-19 (dated by TCRdb to the early 2020s). General notes on the study: The collaborator samples originated in the United States, Italy and Spain and spanned the acute and convalescent phases of COVID-19. The material from the prospective study consisted of cDNA or gDNA derived from T cells, B-cell-depleted T cells, or PBMCs. Subjects who had been exposed to COVID-19, were actively infected with it, or had recovered from it provided the deeply sampled blood TCRbeta repertoires that made up the dataset. The repertoires were made available in a free public database intended to serve as a resource for research on the immune response to SARS-CoV-2. Samples came from the ongoing ImmuneRACE study (first 160 participants) plus 1,254 subjects from 6 global collaborators. Nearly every sample came with metadata listing a de-identified subject ID, COVID-19 status, age in years and sex. Where available, HLA class I and class II types were taken from metadata supplied by the sample provider and were not determined by assay-based typing.

TCRbeta CDR3 regions were amplified from genomic DNA by means of the immunoSEQ Assay, a bias-controlled multiplex PCR. Processing in the source paper ran as follows. Within the assay, amplification of reference gene primers was used to estimate how many nucleated cells each sample contained. To quantify the absolute abundance of each unique TCRbeta CDR3 rearrangement, sequence reads were collapsed and filtered. For each sample, productive Simpson clonality was calculated as the square root of Simpson's diversity index over productive rearrangements. In its TCRdb copy, this immuneACCESS table keeps in-frame sequences only and misses some clones. Where compared with another copy, unresolved V genes explain less than half of these, and the others have no known cause. V, J and clone size are taken as reported in that table, and D and trimming were inferred from the DNA itself. The sample contains some 290,000 clones, roughly 90% of them found a single time. The top ten hold 2.9% of the sample.

Points the paper makes about the study in general: How much clinical and demographic metadata was included differed by source and by participant, and the metadata was provided uncurated.

This TCR was recovered from a woman aged 25 to 39 with COVID-19, enrolled during active disease. The chain uses TRBV3-1 (or the pseudogene TRBV3-2) and TRBJ2-7; the central 8 bases match TRBD2. Sequencing was carried out using peripheral blood. The CDR3 protein sequence reads: CASSQGASGYYEQYF. The nucleotides are TGTGCCAGCAGCCAAGGGGCTAGCGGGTACTACGAGCAGTACTTC.